The clone carrying this T cell receptor beta chain was seen repeatedly, ten times or more. PCR used 60 Vbeta primers and 13 Jbeta primers. Clones were sequenced by immunoSEQ multiplex PCR, and TCRdb holds only the in-frame ones, with some missing. The sample lists about 140,000 clones; around three quarters were seen once. The data are from a study of cytomegalovirus exposure and HLA in healthy donors. This receptor was identified in a man aged 40-49 years in good health and CMV-seropositive. Material: PBMCs.

The CDR3 coding sequence is TGCGCCAGCAGCTCTGCCGGGACAGGGGGATCCGAGCAGTACTTC. This gives the protein CASSSAGTGGSEQYF. This chain joins TRBV5-1 and TRBJ2-7, with 11 bases aligning to TRBD1. This CDR3 spans 15 amino acids. Trimming cost V 3 bases and J 6 bases; bases outside gene matches: 8. The germline V gene encodes CDR1 SGHRS and CDR2 YFSETQ.